This TCR delta chain was identified in a study of gamma-delta T cells after stem cell transplantation. This clone was observed a few times. The protein TCRdb lists belongs to a much larger clone and differs from this DNA's translation at residue 5, which points to a read error; the protein shown is made from the DNA. TCRdb ran CATT on the RT-PCR reads. The table lists about 2,700 delta-chain clones, under 4% of them singletons. Germline V gene sequence: CDR1 GEAIGNYY, CDR2 EKD. The CDR3 loop spans 18 amino acids. Trimming removed 2 bases from V and 5 bases from J; junction bases left unmatched: 16. The sequence derives from a human donor. It is not recorded whose cells these are; they may come from a transplant donor. Sequencing input: gamma-delta T cells. The V call is TRDV2, the J call TRDJ1, with 10 nucleotides matching TRDD3. CDR3: CACDKVPTGGFDLDKLIF. CDR3 DNA: TGTGCCTGTGACAAAGTCCCTACTGGGGGATTTGACTTGGATAAACTCATCTTT.